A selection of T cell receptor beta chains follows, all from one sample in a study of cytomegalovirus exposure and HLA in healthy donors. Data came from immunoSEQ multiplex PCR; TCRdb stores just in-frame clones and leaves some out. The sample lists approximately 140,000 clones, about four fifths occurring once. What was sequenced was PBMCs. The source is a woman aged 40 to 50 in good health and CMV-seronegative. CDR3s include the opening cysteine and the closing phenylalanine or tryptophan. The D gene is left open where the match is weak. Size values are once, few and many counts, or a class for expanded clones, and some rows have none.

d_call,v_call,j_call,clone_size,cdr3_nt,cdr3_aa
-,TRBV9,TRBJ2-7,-,TGTGCCAGCAGCGTAGGAGTAACAGGCGTTCACTACGAGCAGTACTTC,CASSVGVTGVHYEQYF
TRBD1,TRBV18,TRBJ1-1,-,TGTGCCAGCTCTCCCAGAGACAGGGGATTGGGGGCTTTCTTT,CASSPRDRGLGAFF
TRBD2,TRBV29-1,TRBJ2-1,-,TGCAGCTCCGCCGGGGTAGCGGGACTCTTCGGGAGGGGGAATGAGCAGTTCTTC,CSSAGVAGLFGRGNEQFF
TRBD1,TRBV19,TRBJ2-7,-,TGTGCCAGTAGCTGGACCGACAGGGACGAGCAGTACTTC,CASSWTDRDEQYF
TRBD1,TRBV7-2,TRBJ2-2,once,TGTGCCAGCAGCTTACGCTCGACAGGGTCCGGGGAGCTGTTTTTT,CASSLRSTGSGELFF
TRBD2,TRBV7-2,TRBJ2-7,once,TGTGCCAGCAGCTTAGAATCTAGCGGGGTGCACGAGCAGTACTTC,CASSLESSGVHEQYF
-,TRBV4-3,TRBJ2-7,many,TGCGCCAGCAGCCACGGCCCGGAGGACGAGCAGTACTTC,CASSHGPEDEQYF
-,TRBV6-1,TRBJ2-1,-,TGTGCCAGCAGTGTCGGGATTTACAATGAGCAGTTCTTC,CASSVGIYNEQFF
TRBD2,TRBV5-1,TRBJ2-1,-,TGCGCCAGCAGCTCACCGGGACTAGCGGGAAATGAGCAGTTCTTC,CASSSPGLAGNEQFF
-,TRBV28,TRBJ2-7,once,TGTGCCGGCAGGGTTGCCGGTGGAGGAGGAGTCTACGAGCAGTACTTC,CAGRVAGGGGVYEQYF
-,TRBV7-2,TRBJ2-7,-,TGTGCCAGCAGCGCCGGGACTTCCACCTACGAGCAGTACTTC,CASSAGTSTYEQYF
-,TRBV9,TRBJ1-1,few,TGTGCCAGCAGCGTAGTTCCGGGTCCCGAAGCTTTCTTT,CASSVVPGPEAFF
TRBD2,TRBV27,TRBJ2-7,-,TGTGCCAGCAACCCGCGGGGTAGCGGGAGGAGGTCCGAGCAGTACTTC,CASNPRGSGRRSEQYF
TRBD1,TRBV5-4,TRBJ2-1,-,TGTGCCAGCAGCTTCCCCGGTGCACAGGGGGCCAATGAGCAGTTCTTC,CASSFPGAQGANEQFF
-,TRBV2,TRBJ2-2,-,TGTGCCAGCCGGGACTCTCCCACCGGGGAGCTGTTTTTT,CASRDSPTGELFF
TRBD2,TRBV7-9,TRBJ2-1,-,TGTGCCAGCAGCACCCTCCCAGGAGCGGGGGGGGACAATGAGCAGTTCTTC,CASSTLPGAGGDNEQFF
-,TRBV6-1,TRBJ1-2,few,TGTGCCAGCACCCCACCGCGGGGGCAAGGTGGCTACACCTTC,CASTPPRGQGGYTF
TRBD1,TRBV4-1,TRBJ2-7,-,TGCGCCAGCAGCCACCGACAGGGGGCGATCTCCGAGCAGTACTTC,CASSHRQGAISEQYF
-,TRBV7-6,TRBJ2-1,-,TGTGCCAGCAGCTTACAAACTCCCGGGACAACCGCGGGTGAGCAGTTCTTC,CASSLQTPGTTAGEQFF
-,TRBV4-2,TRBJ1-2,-,TGTGCCAGCAGCCAAGATCCGACTGCTGATGTCTATGGCTACACCTTC,CASSQDPTADVYGYTF
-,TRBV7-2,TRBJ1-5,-,TGTGCCAGCAGCTTCCCAGGCTCCAGTCAGCCCCAGCATTTT,CASSFPGSSQPQHF
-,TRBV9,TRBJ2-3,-,TGTGCCTCCAATAGGGGGGGCGCGGCAGATACGCAGTATTTT,CASNRGGAADTQYF
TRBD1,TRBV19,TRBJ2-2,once,TGTGCCAGTAGTATAGAAGGGACAGGGGGGTTCGGGGAGCTGTTTTTT,CASSIEGTGGFGELFF
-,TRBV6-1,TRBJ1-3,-,TGTGCCAGCAGTGAAGCAGGGGTAGGAAACACCATATATTTT,CASSEAGVGNTIYF
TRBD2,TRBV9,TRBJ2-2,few,TGTGCCAGCAGCGTTGGGGGACTAGCGGGAGGGCTCGGGGAGCTGTTTTTT,CASSVGGLAGGLGELFF
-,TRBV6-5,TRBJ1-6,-,TGTGCCAGCTCTAGGGGACTTAGGGGAAATTCACCCCTCCACTTT,CASSRGLRGNSPLHF
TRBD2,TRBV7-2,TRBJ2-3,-,TGTGCCAGCAGCCTTGGGACTAGCGGGAGCACAGATACGCAGTATTTT,CASSLGTSGSTDTQYF
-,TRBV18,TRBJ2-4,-,TGTGCCAGCTCACCAGATGCAGGGAAAAACATTCAGTACTTC,CASSPDAGKNIQYF
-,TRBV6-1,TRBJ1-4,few,TGTGCCAGCAGTGAACCCCAGGGTTGGAGTGAAAAACTGTTTTTT,CASSEPQGWSEKLFF
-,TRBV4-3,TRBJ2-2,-,TGCGCCAGCAGCCTTTCACCAGCAGGGGAGAACACCGGGGAGCTGTTTTTT,CASSLSPAGENTGELFF
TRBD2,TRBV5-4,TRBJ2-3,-,TGTGCCAGCAGCGGAGGACTAGCGGGAGAACCCCCAGATACGCAGTATTTT,CASSGGLAGEPPDTQYF
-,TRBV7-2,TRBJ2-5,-,TGTGCCAGCAGCCACAAAGAGACCCAGTACTTC,CASSHKETQYF
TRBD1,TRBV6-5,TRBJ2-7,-,TGTCCCAGCAGACTCGGACAGGGAACGTACTACGAGCAGTACTTC,CPSRLGQGTYYEQYF
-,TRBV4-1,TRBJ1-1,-,TGCGCCAGCAGCTCGGACAGTTATACTGAAGCTTTCTTT,CASSSDSYTEAFF
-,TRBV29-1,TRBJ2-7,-,TGCAGCGCCTCCCCCTATGGGGGACTTGGGTACGAGCAGTACTTC,CSASPYGGLGYEQYF
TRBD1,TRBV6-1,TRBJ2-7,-,TGTGCCAGCAACCGGGACAGGGAGCAGTACTTC,CASNRDREQYF
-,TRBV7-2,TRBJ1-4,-,TGTGCCAGCAGCTTAGGGACAGTGGAGAATGAAAAACTGTTTTTT,CASSLGTVENEKLFF
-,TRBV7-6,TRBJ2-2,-,TGTGCCAGCAGCTTCGGGGTGACCGGGGAGCTGTTTTTT,CASSFGVTGELFF
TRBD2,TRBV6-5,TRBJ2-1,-,TGTGCCAGCAGTTACTCATCTAGCGGGGGATACAATGAGCAGTTCTTC,CASSYSSSGGYNEQFF
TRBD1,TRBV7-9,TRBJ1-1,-,TGTGCCAGCAGCGACCAGGGGGCGCGGACTGAAGCTTTCTTT,CASSDQGARTEAFF
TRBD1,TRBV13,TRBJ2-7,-,TGTGCCAGCAGCTCCAGGGGGAACGAGCAGTACTTC,CASSSRGNEQYF
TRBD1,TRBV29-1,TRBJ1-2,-,TGCAGCGTTGAGGGTTCTACAGGGGAATACTTCTATGGCTACCCCTTC,CSVEGSTGEYFYGYPF
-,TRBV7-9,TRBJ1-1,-,TGTGCCAGCAGCTTTATAAGGACGGGAGGGAAGGCTTTCTTT,CASSFIRTGGKAFF